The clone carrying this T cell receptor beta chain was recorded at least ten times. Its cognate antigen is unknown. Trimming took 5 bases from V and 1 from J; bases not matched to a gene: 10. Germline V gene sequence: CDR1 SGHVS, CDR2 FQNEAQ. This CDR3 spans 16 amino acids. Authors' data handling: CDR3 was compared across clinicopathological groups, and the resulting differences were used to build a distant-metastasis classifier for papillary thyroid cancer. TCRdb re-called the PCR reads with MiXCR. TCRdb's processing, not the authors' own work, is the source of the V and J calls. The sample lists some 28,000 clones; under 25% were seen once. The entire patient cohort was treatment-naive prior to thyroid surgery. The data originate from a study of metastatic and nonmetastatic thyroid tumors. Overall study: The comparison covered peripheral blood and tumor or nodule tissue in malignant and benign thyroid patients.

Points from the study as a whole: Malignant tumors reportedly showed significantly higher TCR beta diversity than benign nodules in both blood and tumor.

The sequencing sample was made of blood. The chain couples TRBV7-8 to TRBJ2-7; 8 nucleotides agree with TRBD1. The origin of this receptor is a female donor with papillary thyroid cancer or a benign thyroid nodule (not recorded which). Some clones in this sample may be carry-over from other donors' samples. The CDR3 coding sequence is TGTGCCAGCAGCCCTCGGACAGGGTTAACGTCCTACGAGCAGTACTTC. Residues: CASSPRTGLTSYEQYF.